This T cell receptor beta chain is drawn from a study of tumor-infiltrating lymphocytes in primary liver carcinoma. RNA isolated from unsorted whole blood supplied the blood RNA, with germline DNA also extracted. The template, approximately 500 ng total RNA, yielded TCR beta cDNA made with a constant-region primer. Researchers made the TCR beta libraries by running three nested multiplex PCR rounds with slightly modified ARM-PCR. Amplification in the first two PCR rounds was performed using TRBV1-TRBV30 forward primers and a C-beta reverse primer for around 11 cycles each. TCRdb analysed the multiplex PCR reads with MiXCR anew, one entry per CDR3 protein. This table holds about 200,000 distinct CDR3 sequences, 65% found once. Concerning this clonotype itself: The junction departs from the called germline gene at one end, perhaps through a read error.

Germline CDR1 WSHSY, CDR2 SAAADI. This CDR3 is built from 14 residues. The chain has TRBV10-2 and TRBJ2-4, with TRBD1 as a possible D gene (6 bases). Sequencing was done on a sample of peripheral blood. The receptor was derived from a woman aged 55-70 years with primary liver carcinoma and hepatitis B virus infection. The CDR3 spells CASSETRGWDIQHF. The CDR3 nucleotides read TGCGCCAGCAGTGAGACAAGGGGATGGGACATCCAGCACTTC.